This TCR beta chain was identified during a study of T cell changes during pregnancy in multiple sclerosis. Assay: immunoSEQ multiplex PCR; the TCRdb copy retains only in-frame clones and omits some. The table lists 60,000 to 85,000 clones, roughly 92% of them singletons. The receptor was isolated from a female donor in good health, enrolled as a control in a pregnancy study. This sample comprised peripheral blood, obtained after pregnancy.

CDR3 sequence: CASSTYSKSSNQPQHF. CDR3 DNA: TGTGCCAGCAGTACTTACAGTAAATCAAGCAATCAGCCCCAGCATTTT. The chain combines TRBV28 with TRBJ1-5, with D unclear. The CDR3 consists of 16 residues. Germline V gene sequence: CDR1 MDHEN, CDR2 SYDVKM. V lost 5 bases and J lost 1, with 15 bases in between.